The rows below give T cell receptor beta chains drawn from one sample of a study of blood T cell repertoires in COVID-19. TCRdb's copy holds only in-frame clones and misses some; the assay was immunoSEQ multiplex PCR. Here the sample spans 250,000 to 300,000 clones, about nine tenths being singletons. Sequenced sample: PBMCs or T cells enriched from blood (not recorded which). The source of these receptors is a woman aged 55-70 years who had recovered from COVID-19. CDR3s include the opening cysteine and the closing phenylalanine or tryptophan. The D gene is left open where the match is weak. Clone size, where shown, is once, few, many, or a class for clones that have expanded.

CDR3 DNA: TGTGCCAGCAGTTTAGTGACAGGGGACTACGAGCAGTACTTC
CDR3 protein: CASSLVTGDYEQYF
J gene: TRBJ2-7
V gene: TRBV27
clone size: few
D gene: TRBD1

CDR3 DNA: TGTGCCAGTAGTAAATGGACAGATGGGGTTATGAACACTGAAGCTTTCTTT
CDR3 protein: CASSKWTDGVMNTEAFF
J gene: TRBJ1-1
V gene: TRBV19
clone size: -
D gene: -

CDR3 DNA: TGTGCCAGCAGCTTTAATAGGGGGCGCGAAAAACTGTTTTTT
CDR3 protein: CASSFNRGREKLFF
J gene: TRBJ1-4
V gene: TRBV5-5
clone size: -
D gene: TRBD1

CDR3 DNA: TGTGCCAGCAGCTTTCGGGACAGGCAGTATTTT
CDR3 protein: CASSFRDRQYF
J gene: TRBJ2-3
V gene: TRBV5-6
clone size: -
D gene: TRBD1

CDR3 DNA: TGTGCCAGCAGCTTAGGTCTAAGTCCTAGCACAGATACGCAGTATTTT
CDR3 protein: CASSLGLSPSTDTQYF
J gene: TRBJ2-3
V gene: TRBV11-3
clone size: -
D gene: -

CDR3 DNA: TGCGCCAGCTGGTTACTGTCCGGGGAGCTGTTTTTT
CDR3 protein: CASWLLSGELFF
J gene: TRBJ2-2
V gene: TRBV23-1
clone size: few
D gene: -

CDR3 DNA: TGCGCCAGCGTTCGGGGTGGGCTGCAAGAGACCCAGTACTTC
CDR3 protein: CASVRGGLQETQYF
J gene: TRBJ2-5
V gene: TRBV5-1
clone size: -
D gene: -

CDR3 DNA: TGTGCCAGCAAAAGTAGCACTGAAGCTTTCTTT
CDR3 protein: CASKSSTEAFF
J gene: TRBJ1-1
V gene: TRBV12-3/TRBV12-4
clone size: -
D gene: -

CDR3 DNA: TGTGCCAGCAGTTTTGGTTGGCAGGGAGGGCAGCCCCAGCATTTT
CDR3 protein: CASSFGWQGGQPQHF
J gene: TRBJ1-5
V gene: TRBV27
clone size: once
D gene: -

CDR3 DNA: TGTGCCAGCTCACCACCGGGCAGCAAAACTGAAGCTTTCTTT
CDR3 protein: CASSPPGSKTEAFF
J gene: TRBJ1-1
V gene: TRBV18
clone size: -
D gene: -

CDR3 DNA: TGTGCCAGTAGCCCTAAAAGGTCGGGCTCCTACAGGGGCCAGCCCCAGCATTTT
CDR3 protein: CASSPKRSGSYRGQPQHF
J gene: TRBJ1-5
V gene: TRBV19
clone size: once
D gene: TRBD1

CDR3 DNA: TGTGCCAGCAGCTCTGAGGGTTTCTCTGGAAACACCATATATTTT
CDR3 protein: CASSSEGFSGNTIYF
J gene: TRBJ1-3
V gene: TRBV9
clone size: few
D gene: -

CDR3 DNA: TGTGCCAGTAGTAGGTTAGCGGGGGTGTACAATGAGCAGTTCTTC
CDR3 protein: CASSRLAGVYNEQFF
J gene: TRBJ2-1
V gene: TRBV19
clone size: -
D gene: TRBD2

CDR3 DNA: TGCGCCAGCAGCCAAGCGGGAGTCGACAATGAGCAGTTCTTC
CDR3 protein: CASSQAGVDNEQFF
J gene: TRBJ2-1
V gene: TRBV4-1
clone size: -
D gene: -

CDR3 DNA: TGTGCCAGCAGTCAAGCAGGGCTAAGCAATCAGCCCCAGCATTTT
CDR3 protein: CASSQAGLSNQPQHF
J gene: TRBJ1-5
V gene: TRBV28
clone size: once
D gene: -

CDR3 DNA: TGTGCCATCCCGGGACAGGGAAATAGCTATGGCTACACCTTC
CDR3 protein: CAIPGQGNSYGYTF
J gene: TRBJ1-2
V gene: TRBV2
clone size: -
D gene: TRBD1

CDR3 DNA: TGTGCCACCAGGGAACAGGGGGTATCTGGCTACACCTTC
CDR3 protein: CATREQGVSGYTF
J gene: TRBJ1-2
V gene: TRBV15
clone size: -
D gene: TRBD1

CDR3 DNA: TGTGCCAGCGGATCTAGTCCCGAAGCTTTCTTT
CDR3 protein: CASGSSPEAFF
J gene: TRBJ1-1
V gene: TRBV7-9
clone size: once
D gene: -

CDR3 DNA: TGTGCCAGCAGCTTCGACAGGGTCAGCTATGGCTACACCTTC
CDR3 protein: CASSFDRVSYGYTF
J gene: TRBJ1-2
V gene: TRBV11-2
clone size: few
D gene: TRBD1

CDR3 DNA: TGTGCCAGCAGCTTAGCGCAGTTAGCCAAAAACATTCAGTACTTC
CDR3 protein: CASSLAQLAKNIQYF
J gene: TRBJ2-4
V gene: TRBV7-2
clone size: -
D gene: -

CDR3 DNA: TGTGCCAGCAGCGTATCTAGTTTTCCTGAGCAGTTCTTC
CDR3 protein: CASSVSSFPEQFF
J gene: TRBJ2-1
V gene: TRBV9
clone size: -
D gene: -

CDR3 DNA: TGTGCCAGCAGTTTATCTACAGGTCCCTACGAGCAGTACTTC
CDR3 protein: CASSLSTGPYEQYF
J gene: TRBJ2-7
V gene: TRBV27
clone size: few
D gene: -